This T cell receptor (beta chain) stems from a study of blood T cells in healthy people across ages. A word on this clonotype: Its antigen remains unidentified.

Whole-study findings and limits: In long-lived donors, naive CD4+ cell counts and diversity exceeded those of aged donors. Significant beta diversity loss was already apparent by age around 40, declining roughly linearly.

The use of a sample-barcoded 5' primer and a J-beta primer mix characterized a second PCR of roughly 6 to 11 cycles. A single record per CDR3 protein comes from TCRdb applying MiXCR to the 5' RACE reads. This table has about 1.4 million distinct CDR3 sequences, roughly 60% appearing once. Germline V lookup: CDR1 MNHEY, CDR2 SVGAGI. J gave up 3 bases and V 4 bases, and 6 bases lay outside the gene matches. This CDR3 contains 15 residues. The sequenced sample consisted of blood. The TCR was taken from a man aged 18 to 30 in good health. The chain links TRBV6-5 to TRBJ1-1, with 9 bases lining up with TRBD1. CDR3 region: CASSFPGQGYTEAFF. The DNA for the CDR3 is TGTGCCAGCAGTTTTCCGGGACAGGGCTACACTGAAGCTTTCTTT.